The present T cell receptor (beta chain) was sequenced within a study of blood T cell repertoires in COVID-19. Study in general: The samples span acute and convalescent COVID-19 from the United States, Italy and Spain.

Authors' data handling: Reference gene primer amplification gave nucleated cell count estimates. Libraries were prepared by immunoSEQ multiplex PCR; TCRdb keeps only in-frame clonotypes and omits some of them. That table is the source of V, J and clone size, and D and trimming were worked out from the DNA. The table lists about 170,000 clones, around 90% of them singletons. The source material was peripheral blood. The source is a man in his late teens or twenties with COVID-19, enrolled during active disease.

The CDR3: CASSFGLAGNEQFF. CDR3 DNA: TGTGCCAGCAGCTTTGGGTTGGCGGGCAATGAGCAGTTCTTC. The rearrangement joins TRBV11-2 to TRBJ2-1, with D possibly being TRBD2 (5 bases). V lost 3 bases to trimming and J lost 6 bases, with 12 bases between them. Germline values: CDR1 SGHAT, CDR2 FQNNGV. This CDR3 region has 14 residues.